Listed here are 12 T cell receptor beta chains from one sample, sequenced in a study of T cell changes during pregnancy in multiple sclerosis. Here immunoSEQ multiplex PCR was the method, and the copy in TCRdb shows in-frame clones only, minus some. In the table there are about 66,000 clones, about 91% of which are singletons. Sequencing was performed on CD8+ T cells from peripheral blood mononuclear cells, taken before pregnancy. All receptors come from a female donor with multiple sclerosis, enrolled in a pregnancy study.

This clone is a singleton in its sample. V gene TRBV10-3 combines with J gene TRBJ1-4; D is ambiguous. Germline assignment: CDR1 ENHRY and CDR2 SYGVKD. V was cut by 3 bases and J by 0 bases, with 11 bases left in between. The CDR3 spans 16 residues. The CDR3 DNA sequence: TGTGCCATCAGTGACCCCGAGAGTGCAACTAATGAAAAACTGTTTTTT. Translation: CAISDPESATNEKLFF.

The gene calls are TRBV13 and TRBJ2-1; TRBD2 matches 13 bases. Germline trimming cut 6 bases from V and 8 bases from J; bases unmatched to any gene: 7. The germline gives CDR1 PRHDT, CDR2 FYEKMQ (reference sequence). CDR3 length: 15 amino acids. CDR3 loop: CASRHGTSGVYEQFF. The CDR3 DNA follows: TGTGCCAGCAGGCACGGGACTAGCGGGGTCTATGAGCAGTTCTTC.

This chain uses TRBV5-1 with TRBJ1-2; D remains ambiguous. There are 16 residues in the CDR3. With 2 bases removed from V and 3 bases from J, the gap between germline ends came to 17 bases. Germline lookup yields CDR1 SGHRS and CDR2 YFSETQ. CDR3 nucleotides: TGCGCCAGCAGCTTTGCTAGGAAGGGAGAATACTATGGCTACACCTTC. This codes for CASSFARKGEYYGYTF.

The chain recombines TRBV6-5 with TRBJ2-3, with 8 nucleotides matching TRBD1. V lost 5 bases and J lost 1; bases outside the gene matches: 5. The germline gives CDR1 MNHEY, CDR2 SVGAGI. The CDR3 spans 15 residues. The CDR3 bases are TGTGCCAGCAGTACCGGACAGGGCCGCACAGATACGCAGTATTTT. Protein sequence: CASSTGQGRTDTQYF.

The CDR3 DNA is TGTGCCAGCACTATTACCGGGACAGGGGGGTATGGCTACACCTTC. It is translated as CASTITGTGGYGYTF. The V call is TRBV2, the J call TRBJ1-2, with 11 bases aligning to TRBD1. V dropped 7 bases and J dropped 5; count of bases not matched to a gene: 9. Germline V CDR1 and CDR2: SNHLY, FYNNEI. CDR3 length: 15 residues.

V and J are TRBV16 and TRBJ1-1, with 8 bases that match TRBD1. The germline V gene encodes CDR1 KGHSY and CDR2 FQNENV. J was trimmed by 6 bases and V by 3 bases; bases with no gene match: 9. The CDR3 length is 15 residues. Written as DNA, the CDR3 is TGTGCCAGCAGCCATACGACAGGGGTGAGACCTGAAGCTTTCTTT. Translation gives CASSHTTGVRPEAFF.

This clone was seen only once. CDR3 in DNA: TGTGCCAGCAGTGAGGGACTAGGGGCCCAGAATGCTTTCTTT. This gives the protein CASSEGLGAQNAFF. V is TRBV6-1 and J is TRBJ1-1; possibly TRBD1 for D (5 bases). V lost 3 bases to trimming and J lost 11 bases, with 19 bases between them. This CDR3 region has 14 residues. Germline V CDR1 and CDR2: MNHNS, SASEGT.

The chain links TRBV5-6 to TRBJ2-6; D call uncertain. Germline CDR1 reads SGHDT; CDR2 reads YYEEEE. The V gene lost 4 bases and the J gene lost 0 bases, with 11 bases spanning the gap. The CDR3 spans 16 residues. CDR3 sequence: CASSPGPGSGANVLTF. CDR3 nucleotides: TGTGCCAGCAGCCCGGGTCCCGGCTCTGGGGCCAACGTCCTGACTTTC.

V and J are TRBV27 and TRBJ2-4; D unclear. This CDR3 is built from 15 residues. CDR1 and CDR2 from the germline V gene are MNHEY and SMNVEV (reference sequence). The V gene lost 3 bases and the J gene lost 0 bases, with 9 bases spanning the gap. In DNA form, the CDR3 reads TGTGCCAGCAGTTTGGCCCATCTAGCCAAAAACATTCAGTACTTC. Translating gives CASSLAHLAKNIQYF.

V and J are TRBV30 and TRBJ1-2; tentative D call: TRBD1 (5 bases). The CDR3 loop spans 12 amino acids. The V end lost 5 bases, the J end lost 5 bases, and 12 bases lay between the germline ends. Germline V CDR1 and CDR2: GTSNPN, SVGIG (reference sequence). CDR3 sequence reads: CAWGGIGYGYTF. The CDR3 coding sequence is TGTGCCTGGGGGGGGATTGGATATGGCTACACCTTC.

V usage is TRBV5-6 and J usage is TRBJ1-2; 7 bases are shared with TRBD1. This CDR3 has 12 residues. Germline V CDR1 and CDR2: SGHDT, YYEEEE. J gave up 8 bases and V 3 bases, and 4 bases lay outside the gene matches. CDR3 region: CASSSGTDGYTF. The CDR3 DNA reads TGTGCCAGCAGCTCGGGGACAGACGGCTACACCTTC.

CDR3 loop: CASSLSGTGDNEQYF. Written as DNA, the CDR3 is TGTGCCAGCAGCTTAAGCGGGACAGGGGACAACGAGCAGTACTTC. This rearrangement joins TRBV13 to TRBJ2-7; the match to TRBD1 covers 10 bases. Germline loops: CDR1 PRHDT, CDR2 FYEKMQ (reference sequence). The CDR3 is 15 residues long. Trimming removed 2 bases from V and 5 bases from J; junction bases left unmatched: 6.